Detailed here is one T cell receptor (beta chain). Its antigen is not yet known. Base qualities were left out, and no much larger clone turns up one base away. The run used an Illumina NovaSeq 6000. cDNA libraries for TCRalpha and TCRbeta were prepared by 5'RACE using constant-segment primers, with sample barcodes and unique molecular identifiers added. Trizol reagent was used to extract RNA from every sample. The libraries were amplified in two PCR steps, and the second step added a second sample barcode and Illumina TruSeq adapters. Libraries were sequenced on an Illumina NovaSeq with 2 x 150 bp paired-end reads. Per the authors' processing: The reads were demultiplexed and collapsed into UMI-guided consensus sequences using migec v1.2.7. Using mixcr v2.1.11, UMI consensuses were aligned to TRA and TRB V and J templates and then assembled into clonotypes. Expanded or contracted clonotypes were those called significant by both edgeR and NoisET, with noise models trained on biological replicates. For edgeR calls, the thresholds were a false discovery rate-adjusted p below 0.01 and a log2 fold-change of 1. As an exploratory analysis of dynamics, max-normalized trajectories of the 1000 most abundant clonotypes were examined by PCA with hierarchical clustering. Separately sequenced CD4+ and CD8+ repertoires were used to assign the CD4 or CD8 phenotype of responding clones. The public reads were run again by TCRdb, first through fastp at Q25 and then through MiXCR, and only productive beta chains were kept. Identical CDR3 protein sequences are pooled into one entry, listed with their most common genes and DNA. The V and J calls reflect TCRdb's pipeline rather than the authors' work. The sample table contains hundreds of thousands of distinct CDR3 sequences; only one count was recorded for more than 20% of them. About 8.7% of the sample goes to the ten largest clones.

These data are taken from a study of T-cell memory formation after mild COVID-19 (dated by TCRdb to about 2021). For context, the study as a whole: TCR sequence clusters from the two donors were largely donor specific. Two young, previously healthy adult volunteers made up the cohort, one male and one female. T-cell clones expanding and contracting after mild COVID-19 in two donors were tracked by longitudinal TCRalpha and TCRbeta repertoire sequencing.

Ficoll-Paque density gradient centrifugation was the method used to isolate PBMCs. Unmatched junction bases come to 11, with V trimmed by 4 bases and J by 7 bases. Sequences SQVTM (CDR1) and ANQGSEA (CDR2) are obtained from the germline V gene. Counted from cysteine to phenylalanine, this CDR3 has 15 amino acids. Here the CDR3 DNA is all that survives: 45 bases in frame from base 1. What the authors observed across the whole study: From day 15 to 85, contracting clones showed balanced CD4/CD8 phenotypes, whereas a second wave of clones that expanded from day 15 to 37 leaned towards CD4+. Some responding clones were detected in pre-infection memory, suggesting pre-existing cross-reactive memory T cells joined the SARS-CoV-2 response. Contracting CD4+ clones were located mainly in the CM and EM memory subsets, whereas CD8+ clones were found to be enriched in EMRA. SARS-CoV-2 specificity of the second-wave clones peaking on day 37 was not confirmed. Only two mild cases were covered by the study, and larger cohorts that include severe cases with pre-infection samples were considered necessary.

This receptor chain uses TRBV29-1 and TRBJ2-1, with 9 middle bases fitting TRBD2. Sequenced material: PBMCs or a T cell subset sorted from them (not recorded which). This sequence originates from an adult woman who had mild COVID-19 (a few samples of this study predate the infection). The sample titles of this study are shuffled in the database, so cell type and time point are left out; the donor was told from shared clones. The sequenced DNA: TGCAGCGTTGTACCGTGGACTAGCGCAGGGAATGAGCAGTTCTTC. It translates as CSVVPWTSAGNEQFF.